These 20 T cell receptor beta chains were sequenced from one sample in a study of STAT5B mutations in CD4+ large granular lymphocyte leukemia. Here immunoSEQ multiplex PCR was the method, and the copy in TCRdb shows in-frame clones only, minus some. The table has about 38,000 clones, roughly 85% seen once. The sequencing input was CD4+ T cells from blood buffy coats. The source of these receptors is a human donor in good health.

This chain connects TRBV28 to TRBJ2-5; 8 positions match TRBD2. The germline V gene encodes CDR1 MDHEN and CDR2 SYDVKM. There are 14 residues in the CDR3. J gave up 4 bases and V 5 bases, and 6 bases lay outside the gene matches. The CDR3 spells CASSKGLVGETQYF. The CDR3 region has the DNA TGTGCCAGCAGTAAGGGACTAGTAGGAGAGACCCAGTACTTC.

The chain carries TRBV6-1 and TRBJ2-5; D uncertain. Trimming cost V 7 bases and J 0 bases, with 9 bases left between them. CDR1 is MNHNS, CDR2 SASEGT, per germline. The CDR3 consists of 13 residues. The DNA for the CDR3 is TGTGCCAGCATTTCCGGGTACCAAGAGACCCAGTACTTC. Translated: CASISGYQETQYF.

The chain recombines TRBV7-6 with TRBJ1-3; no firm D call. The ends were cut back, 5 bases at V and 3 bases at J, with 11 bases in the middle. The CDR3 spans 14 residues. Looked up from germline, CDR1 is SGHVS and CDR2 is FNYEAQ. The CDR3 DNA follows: TGTGCCAGCAGCCCAGACACGGTTGGAAACACCATATATTTT. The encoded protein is CASSPDTVGNTIYF.

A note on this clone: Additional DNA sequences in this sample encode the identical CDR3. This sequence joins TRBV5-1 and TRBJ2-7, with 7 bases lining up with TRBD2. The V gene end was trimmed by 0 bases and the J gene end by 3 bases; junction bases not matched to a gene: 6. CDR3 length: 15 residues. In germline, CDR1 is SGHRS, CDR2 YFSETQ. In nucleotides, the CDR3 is TGCGCCAGCAGCTTGGCCGCTGGGGAGGGCTACGAGCAGTACTTC. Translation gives CASSLAAGEGYEQYF.

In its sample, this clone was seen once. CDR3 residues: CASSLDRAGYTF. The DNA of the CDR3 is TGTGCCAGCAGCTTAGATAGGGCCGGCTACACCTTC. The rearrangement links TRBV7-2 to TRBJ1-2; D gene unclear. The V and J ends lost 1 base and 8 bases respectively, with 8 bases between them. In germline, CDR1 is SGHTA, CDR2 FQGNSA. The CDR3 spans 12 residues.

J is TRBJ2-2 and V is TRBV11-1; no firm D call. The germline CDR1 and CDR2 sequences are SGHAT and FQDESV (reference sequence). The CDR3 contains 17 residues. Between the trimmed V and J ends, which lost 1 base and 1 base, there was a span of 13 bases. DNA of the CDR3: TGTGCCAGCAGCTTAGGGCCGGTTCATCAGAACACCGGGGAGCTGTTTTTT. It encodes CASSLGPVHQNTGELFF.

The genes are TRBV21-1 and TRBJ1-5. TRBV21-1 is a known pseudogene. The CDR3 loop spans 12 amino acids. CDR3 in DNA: TGTGCCAGCAGCAGTGGCGATGGGCCCCAGCATTTT. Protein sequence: CASSSGDGPQHF.

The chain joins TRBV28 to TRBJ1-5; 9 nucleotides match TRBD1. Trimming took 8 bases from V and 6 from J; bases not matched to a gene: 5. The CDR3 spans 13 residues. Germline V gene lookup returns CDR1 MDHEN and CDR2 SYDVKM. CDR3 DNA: TGTGCCAGCGGCGGACAGGGGCTTCAGCCCCAGCATTTT. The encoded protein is CASGGQGLQPQHF. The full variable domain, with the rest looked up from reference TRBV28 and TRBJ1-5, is DVKVTQSSRYLVKRTGEKVFLECVQDMDHENMFWYRQDPGLGLRLIYFSYDVKMKEKGDIPEGYSVSREKKERFSLILESASTNQTSMYLCASGGQGLQPQHFGDGTRLSIL.

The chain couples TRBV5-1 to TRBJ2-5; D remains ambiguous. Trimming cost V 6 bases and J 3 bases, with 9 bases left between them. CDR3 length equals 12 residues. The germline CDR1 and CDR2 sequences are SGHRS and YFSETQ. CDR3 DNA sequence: TGCGCCAGCACGTCTCCGAAAGAGACCCAGTACTTC. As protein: CASTSPKETQYF. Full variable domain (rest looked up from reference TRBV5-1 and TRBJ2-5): KAGVTQTPRYLIKTRGQQVTLSCSPISGHRSVSWYQQTPGQGLQFLFEYFSETQRNKGNFPGRFSGRQFSNSRSEMNVSTLELGDSALYLCASTSPKETQYFGPGTRLLVL.

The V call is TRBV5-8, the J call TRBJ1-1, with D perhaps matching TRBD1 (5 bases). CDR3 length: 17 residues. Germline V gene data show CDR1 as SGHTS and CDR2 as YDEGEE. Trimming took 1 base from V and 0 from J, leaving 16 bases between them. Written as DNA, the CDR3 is TGTGCCAGCAGCTTGCGGCGACAGCCTACCATGAACACTGAAGCTTTCTTT. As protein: CASSLRRQPTMNTEAFF.

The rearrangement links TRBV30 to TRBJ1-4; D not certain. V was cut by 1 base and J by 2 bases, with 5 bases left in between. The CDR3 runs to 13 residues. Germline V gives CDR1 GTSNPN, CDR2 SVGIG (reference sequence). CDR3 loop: CAWSEVTNEKLFF. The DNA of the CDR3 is TGTGCCTGGAGTGAGGTTACTAATGAAAAACTGTTTTTT.

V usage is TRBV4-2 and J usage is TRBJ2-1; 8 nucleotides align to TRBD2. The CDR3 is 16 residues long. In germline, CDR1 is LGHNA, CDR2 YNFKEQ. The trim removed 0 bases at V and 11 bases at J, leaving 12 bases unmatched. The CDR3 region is CASSQEAGLGTGKQFF. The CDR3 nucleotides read TGTGCCAGCAGCCAAGAAGCGGGACTAGGCACTGGAAAGCAGTTCTTC.

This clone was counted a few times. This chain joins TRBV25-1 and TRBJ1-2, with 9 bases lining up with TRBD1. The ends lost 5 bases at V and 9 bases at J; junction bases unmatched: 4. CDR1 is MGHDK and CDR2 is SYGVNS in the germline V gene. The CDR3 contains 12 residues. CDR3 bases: TGTGCCAGCAGTCCGGGACAGGGACGCTACACCTTC. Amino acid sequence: CASSPGQGRYTF.

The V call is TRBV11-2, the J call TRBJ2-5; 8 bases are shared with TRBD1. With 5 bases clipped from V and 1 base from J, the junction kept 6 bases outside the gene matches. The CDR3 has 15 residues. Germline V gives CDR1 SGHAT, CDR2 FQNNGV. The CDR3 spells CASSTGQGVQETQYF. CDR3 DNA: TGTGCCAGCAGCACCGGACAGGGCGTCCAAGAGACCCAGTACTTC.

The CDR3 here is CASSFLQAEETQYF. DNA for the CDR3: TGCGCCAGCAGCTTTTTACAGGCCGAAGAGACCCAGTACTTC. J is TRBJ2-5 and V is TRBV5-1; weak D call: TRBD1 (5 bases). The V gene lost 2 bases and the J gene lost 3 bases, with 11 bases spanning the gap. The CDR3 extends over 14 amino acids. Germline assignment: CDR1 SGHRS and CDR2 YFSETQ.

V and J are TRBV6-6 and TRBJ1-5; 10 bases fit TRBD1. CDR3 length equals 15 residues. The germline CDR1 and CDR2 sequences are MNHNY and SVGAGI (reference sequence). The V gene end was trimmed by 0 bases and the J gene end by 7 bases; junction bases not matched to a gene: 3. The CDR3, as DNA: TGTGCCAGCAGTTACTCGGGACAGGGGACGCAGCCCCAGCATTTT. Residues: CASSYSGQGTQPQHF.

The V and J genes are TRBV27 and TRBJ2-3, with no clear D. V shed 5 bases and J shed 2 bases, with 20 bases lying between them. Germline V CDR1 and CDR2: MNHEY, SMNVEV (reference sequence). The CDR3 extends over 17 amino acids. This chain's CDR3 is CASSPPLLERLTDTQYF. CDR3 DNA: TGTGCCAGCAGTCCGCCCCTACTTGAGCGACTCACAGATACGCAGTATTTT.

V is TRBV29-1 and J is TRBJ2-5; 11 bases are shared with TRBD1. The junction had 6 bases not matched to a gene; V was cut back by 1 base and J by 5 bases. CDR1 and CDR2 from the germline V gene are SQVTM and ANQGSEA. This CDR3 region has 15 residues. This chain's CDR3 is CSVEGDRGTGETQYF. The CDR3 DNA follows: TGCAGCGTTGAAGGGGACAGGGGGACCGGGGAGACCCAGTACTTC.

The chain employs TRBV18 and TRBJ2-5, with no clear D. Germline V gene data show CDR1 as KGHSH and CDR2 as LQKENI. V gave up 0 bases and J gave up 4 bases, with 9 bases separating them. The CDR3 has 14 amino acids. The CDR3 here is CASSPPSDGETQYF. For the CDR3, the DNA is TGTGCCAGCTCACCACCGTCGGACGGAGAGACCCAGTACTTC.

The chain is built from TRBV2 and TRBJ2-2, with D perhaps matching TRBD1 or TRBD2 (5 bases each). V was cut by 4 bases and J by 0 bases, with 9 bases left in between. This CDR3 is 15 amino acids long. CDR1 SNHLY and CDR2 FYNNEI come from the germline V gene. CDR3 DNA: TGTGCCAGCAGTGTTTTGGGACCGAACACCGGGGAGCTGTTTTTT. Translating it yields CASSVLGPNTGELFF. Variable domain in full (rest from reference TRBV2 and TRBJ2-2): EPEVTQTPSHQVTQMGQEVILRCVPISNHLYFYWYRQILGQKVEFLVSFYNNEISEKSEIFDDQFSVERPDGSNFTLKIRSTKLEDSAMYFCASSVLGPNTGELFFGEGSRLTVL.